This T cell receptor (beta chain) stems from a study of technical replicates of blood from four donors. Germline CDR1 and CDR2: ENHRY and SYGVKD. The CDR3 loop spans 13 amino acids. With 3 bases removed from V and 5 bases from J, the gap between germline ends came to 10 bases. Here immunoSEQ multiplex PCR was the method, and the copy in TCRdb shows in-frame clones only, minus some. In the table there are tens of thousands of clones, around 94% of which are singletons. Source material: T cells isolated from PBMCs. This receptor was obtained from a human donor in good health. V usage is TRBV10-3 and J usage is TRBJ2-5, with D possibly matching TRBD2 (5 bases). CDR3 nucleotide sequence: TGTGCCATCAGTGACGGGCGGAGGGAGACCCAGTACTTC. Translation gives CAISDGRRETQYF.